These 32 T cell receptor beta chains originate from one sample sequenced in a study of T cell changes during pregnancy in multiple sclerosis. Only in-frame clones appear in the TCRdb table, and some are missing; sequencing was by immunoSEQ multiplex PCR. The sample includes 100,000 to 150,000 clones, approximately 94% seen only once; the top ten take 6% to 7%. This specimen was peripheral blood, taken before pregnancy. All receptors come from a female donor with multiple sclerosis, enrolled in a pregnancy study.

The genes are TRBV5-4 and TRBJ2-3; a possible D gene is TRBD1 (6 bases). The CDR3 has 14 residues. Germline V gives CDR1 SGHNT, CDR2 YYREEE (reference sequence). V lost 1 base and J 3 bases, leaving 9 bases between the germline ends. The CDR3 bases are TGTGCCAGCAGCTTGAGGGGGAGTACAGATACGCAGTATTTT. It translates to CASSLRGSTDTQYF. The full variable domain, rest sourced from reference TRBV5-4 and TRBJ2-3, is ETGVTQSPTHLIKTRGQQVTLRCSSQSGHNTVSWYQQALGQGPQFIFQYYREEENGRGNFPPRFSGLQFPNYSSELNVNALELDDSALYLCASSLRGSTDTQYFGPGTRLTVL.

The V and J genes are TRBV28 and TRBJ2-3; D unclear. The germline V gene has CDR1 MDHEN and CDR2 SYDVKM. The CDR3 extends over 12 amino acids. Trimming pared 6 bases from V and 6 bases from J, leaving 10 bases between. The CDR3 loop is CASRSMRDTQYF. The CDR3 DNA sequence: TGTGCCAGCAGGTCCATGCGGGATACGCAGTATTTT. The complete variable domain, with remaining parts taken from reference TRBV28 and TRBJ2-3, reads DVKVTQSSRYLVKRTGEKVFLECVQDMDHENMFWYRQDPGLGLRLIYFSYDVKMKEKGDIPEGYSVSREKKERFSLILESASTNQTSMYLCASRSMRDTQYFGPGTRLTVL.

The chain employs TRBV27 and TRBJ2-5; the D gene is possibly TRBD2 (5 bases). Germline loops: CDR1 MNHEY, CDR2 SMNVEV (reference sequence). V was shortened by 6 bases and J by 2 bases, with 13 bases between the two germline ends. The length of the CDR3 is 14 residues. The CDR3 bases are TGTGCCAGCAGAGAACTAGGGATACAAGAGACCCAGTACTTC. This gives the protein CASRELGIQETQYF.

The chain combines TRBV2 with TRBJ2-1; 11 bases agree with TRBD1. V gave up 8 bases and J gave up 6 bases; unmatched junction bases: 6. The CDR3 consists of 14 residues. Per germline, CDR1 SNHLY and CDR2 FYNNEI. The CDR3 region is CASDGGTGGNEQFF. CDR3 sequence (DNA): TGTGCCAGCGATGGCGGGACAGGGGGCAATGAGCAGTTCTTC. The variable domain in full, completed from reference TRBV2 and TRBJ2-1, reads EPEVTQTPSHQVTQMGQEVILRCVPISNHLYFYWYRQILGQKVEFLVSFYNNEISEKSEIFDDQFSVERPDGSNFTLKIRSTKLEDSAMYFCASDGGTGGNEQFFGPGTRLTVL.

This chain uses TRBV30 with TRBJ1-5; D is possibly TRBD1 (6 bases). The CDR3 is 14 residues long. V lost 1 base and J lost 6, with 13 bases in between. Germline V CDR1 and CDR2: GTSNPN, SVGIG (reference sequence). This chain's CDR3 is CAWSGGRGSQPQHF. The CDR3 nucleotides are TGTGCCTGGAGTGGGGGTAGGGGGAGTCAGCCCCAGCATTTT.

Of note for this clone: This sample also contains other DNA sequences that code for the same CDR3. The chain joins TRBV25-1 to TRBJ2-3; 12 nucleotides line up with TRBD2. J lost 1 base, V lost 2 bases, and 4 bases had no gene match. This CDR3 has 17 residues. Germline loops: CDR1 MGHDK, CDR2 SYGVNS. In DNA form, the CDR3 reads TGTGCCAGCAGTGAACGGGCTAGCGGGAGGGGCACAGATACGCAGTATTTT. It codes for CASSERASGRGTDTQYF.

A remark on this clone: An end of the junction differs from the germline gene, which may be a read error. This chain uses TRBV10-2 with TRBJ2-7; possibly TRBD1 for D (5 bases). The germline CDR1 and CDR2 sequences are WSHSY and SAAADI. This CDR3 region has 14 residues. Here the CDR3 DNA reads TGCGCCAGCAGCACGACAGCAGCAACCTACGAGCAGTGCTTC. Translating gives CASSTTAATYEQCF.

The chain uses TRBV28 and TRBJ2-5; 10 bases match TRBD1. The CDR3 contains 15 residues. V trimming: 6 bases; J trimming: 0 bases; junction bases outside the gene matches: 4. Germline V gene data show CDR1 as MDHEN and CDR2 as SYDVKM. CDR3 in amino acids: CASSQGTGDQETQYF. The CDR3 region has the DNA TGTGCCAGCAGCCAGGGGACAGGGGACCAAGAGACCCAGTACTTC.

The genes are TRBV5-1 and TRBJ2-7; D perhaps matches TRBD1 (5 bases). V shed 4 bases and J shed 0 bases, with 8 bases lying between them. Germline CDR1 SGHRS, CDR2 YFSETQ. The CDR3 is 13 amino acids. The CDR3 DNA follows: TGCGCCAGCAGCCCAGGGCCCTCCTACGAGCAGTACTTC. Its protein product is CASSPGPSYEQYF. The full variable domain, rest sourced from reference TRBV5-1 and TRBJ2-7, is KAGVTQTPRYLIKTRGQQVTLSCSPISGHRSVSWYQQTPGQGLQFLFEYFSETQRNKGNFPGRFSGRQFSNSRSEMNVSTLELGDSALYLCASSPGPSYEQYFGPGTRLTVT.

This clone was found once. J is TRBJ2-5 and V is TRBV2, with D maybe TRBD2 (7 bases). CDR1 and CDR2 from the germline V gene are SNHLY and FYNNEI. This CDR3 comprises 13 residues. With 8 bases removed from V and 9 bases from J, the gap between germline ends came to 19 bases. The DNA of the CDR3 is TGTGCCAGCGGGGAGGGGGGGATCAGGTCCCAGTACTTC. It yields the protein CASGEGGIRSQYF.

The chain couples TRBV6-4 to TRBJ2-1; 12 bases fit TRBD2. Germline V gene data show CDR1 as MRHNA and CDR2 as SNTAGT. CDR3 length: 19 amino acids. V was pared by 5 bases and J by 0 bases, with 11 bases of the junction left unmatched. DNA of the CDR3: TGTGCCAGCAGTACACGACTAGCGGGGGCCCCGAGCTCCTACAATGAGCAGTTCTTC. It translates to CASSTRLAGAPSSYNEQFF.

This chain uses TRBV6-1 with TRBJ1-1; D is unresolved. Trimming cost V 2 bases and J 2 bases, with 9 bases left between them. Germline lookup yields CDR1 MNHNS and CDR2 SASEGT. This CDR3 comprises 14 residues. CDR3 DNA sequence: TGTGCCAGCAGTGAATGGGCCTTAAACACTGAAGCTTTCTTT. It encodes CASSEWALNTEAFF.

The chain employs TRBV28 and TRBJ2-5; no clear D. CDR3 length equals 14 residues. Trimming shortened V by 7 bases and J by 0 bases, and 12 bases separated the two germline ends. Germline assignment: CDR1 MDHEN and CDR2 SYDVKM. CDR3 in amino acids: CASTPVADQETQYF. Here the CDR3 DNA reads TGTGCCAGCACCCCCGTGGCAGACCAAGAGACCCAGTACTTC.

The V and J genes are TRBV2 and TRBJ2-3, with a weak D call TRBD1 (6 bases). The CDR3 is 16 amino acids. Germline values: CDR1 SNHLY, CDR2 FYNNEI. Trimming took 0 bases from V and 5 from J, leaving 15 bases between them. CDR3 amino acids: CASSEALAGAGDTQYF. The CDR3 bases are TGTGCCAGCAGTGAAGCGCTTGCAGGGGCAGGAGATACGCAGTATTTT.

In the case of this clone: At one end, the junction sequence differs from germline, possibly due to a read error. The chain uses TRBV19 and TRBJ1-5, with TRBD1 as a possible D gene (6 bases). Germline CDR1 is LNHDA and CDR2 is SQIVND (reference sequence). The CDR3 contains 16 residues. This CDR3 reads CASCIRGGPGYQPQHF. CDR3 in DNA: TGTGCCAGTTGTATAAGAGGGGGTCCGGGTTACCAGCCCCAGCATTTT.

This chain links TRBV2 with TRBJ2-7, with TRBD1 matching 7 bases. This CDR3 has 15 residues. Germline V gene sequence: CDR1 SNHLY, CDR2 FYNNEI. The V and J ends lost 3 bases and 0 bases, in that order; junction bases with no gene match: 5. CDR3 amino acids: CASSEGQPLSYEQYF. In DNA form, the CDR3 reads TGTGCCAGCAGTGAGGGACAGCCCCTCTCCTACGAGCAGTACTTC.

This CDR3 reads CASRPPGRPSGELFF. The CDR3 coding sequence is TGTGCCAGCAGACCCCCCGGGAGGCCCTCCGGGGAGCTGTTTTTT. J is TRBJ2-2 and V is TRBV13, with TRBD2 matching 7 bases. Germline trimming cut 6 bases from V and 6 bases from J; bases unmatched to any gene: 10. Germline assignment: CDR1 PRHDT and CDR2 FYEKMQ (reference sequence). The CDR3 loop spans 15 amino acids.

The V call is TRBV5-6, the J call TRBJ2-7, with D possibly matching TRBD1 (6 bases). Trimming removed 0 bases from V and 0 bases from J, with 22 bases in between. Germline-derived CDR1 and CDR2 are SGHDT and YYEEEE. The CDR3 sequence is 19 residues long. CDR3 sequence reads: CASSLEARTGSITSYEQYF. DNA for the CDR3: TGTGCCAGCAGCTTGGAGGCCCGAACAGGGTCGATCACCTCCTACGAGCAGTACTTC.

This chain joins TRBV10-2 and TRBJ2-1, with TRBD2 identical over 7 bases. Germline values: CDR1 WSHSY, CDR2 SAAADI. The CDR3 has 14 residues. J lost 6 bases, V lost 2 bases, and 4 bases had no gene match. The CDR3 loop is CASSELTSANEQFF. For the CDR3, the DNA is TGCGCCAGCAGTGAGCTAACTAGCGCCAATGAGCAGTTCTTC.

V gene TRBV5-8 combines with J gene TRBJ1-5; TRBD1 aligns across 7 bases. This CDR3 contains 15 residues. The germline V gene has CDR1 SGHTS and CDR2 YDEGEE. After removal of 5 bases from V and 1 base from J, the junction contained 6 bases not matched to a gene. The DNA of the CDR3 is TGTGCCAGCAGAAGGGGGCCAATAAGCAATCAGCCCCAGCATTTT. Encoded protein: CASRRGPISNQPQHF. The variable domain in full, with the rest retrieved from reference TRBV5-8 and TRBJ1-5, is EAGVTQSPTHLIKTRGQQATLRCSPISGHTSVYWYQQALGLGLQFLLWYDEGEERNRGNFPPRFSGRQFPNYSSELNVNALELEDSALYLCASRRGPISNQPQHFGDGTRLSIL.

The chain joins TRBV5-6 to TRBJ1-5, with TRBD1 matching 7 bases. V shed 4 bases and J 0 bases; nucleotides not matched to a gene: 10. The CDR3 consists of 17 residues. The germline CDR1 and CDR2 sequences are SGHDT and YYEEEE. The CDR3 DNA reads TGTGCCAGCAGCGCCGGGACAGACCTTTATAGCAATCAGCCCCAGCATTTT. Translation: CASSAGTDLYSNQPQHF.

This clone showed up just a few times. The V gene is TRBV4-2, the J gene TRBJ1-1; 10 nucleotides match TRBD1. Germline CDR1 is LGHNA and CDR2 is YNFKEQ. This CDR3 region has 17 residues. With 6 bases clipped from V and 1 base from J, the junction kept 11 bases outside the gene matches. The CDR3 loop is CASSPSGQGIGNTEAFF. The CDR3, as DNA: TGTGCCAGCAGTCCTTCGGGACAGGGGATTGGGAACACTGAAGCTTTCTTT.

This chain uses TRBV5-1 with TRBJ2-7; 9 bases align to TRBD1. Losses at the gene ends were 3 bases for V and 6 bases for J; bases not matched to a gene: 1. The CDR3 consists of 12 residues. Germline lookup yields CDR1 SGHRS and CDR2 YFSETQ. CDR3 coding DNA: TGCGCCAGCAGCTGGACAGGGGCCGAGCAGTACTTC. It yields the protein CASSWTGAEQYF.

The chain carries TRBV7-8 and TRBJ2-7; tentative D call: TRBD1 (6 bases). Trimming stripped 8 bases from V and 0 bases from J, with 20 bases between. Per germline, CDR1 SGHVS and CDR2 FQNEAQ. This CDR3 is built from 16 residues. CDR3 residues: CASALRILQGSYEQYF. DNA of the CDR3: TGTGCCAGCGCCCTTCGGATTTTACAGGGCTCCTACGAGCAGTACTTC. The full variable domain, with the rest looked up from reference TRBV7-8 and TRBJ2-7, is GAGVSQSPRYKVAKRGQDVALRCDPISGHVSLFWYQQALGQGPEFLTYFQNEAQLDKSGLPSDRFFAERPEGSVSTLKIQRTQQEDSAVYLCASALRILQGSYEQYFGPGTRLTVT.

This sequence joins TRBV30 and TRBJ1-5, with a tentative D call TRBD1 (5 bases). Germline CDR1 GTSNPN, CDR2 SVGIG (reference sequence). This CDR3 contains 14 residues. The V and J ends lost 2 bases and 7 bases respectively, with 15 bases between them. This CDR3 is CAWSPPGSQQPQHF. The CDR3 DNA is TGTGCCTGGAGTCCTCCAGGGTCTCAGCAGCCCCAGCATTTT.

The chain carries TRBV28 and TRBJ1-1; no firm D call. V was shortened by 2 bases and J by 3 bases, with 10 bases between the two germline ends. Germline CDR1 reads MDHEN; CDR2 reads SYDVKM. This CDR3 is 14 amino acids long. As DNA, the CDR3 is TGTGCCAGCAGTTTACCCGGAGGGCACACTGAAGCTTTCTTT. Translating gives CASSLPGGHTEAFF.

The chain joins TRBV6-1 to TRBJ2-2; 7 bases align to TRBD1. With V trimmed by 7 bases and J by 3 bases, 5 bases remained unmatched. The CDR3 runs 14 residues. Per the germline V gene, CDR1 is MNHNS and CDR2 is SASEGT. CDR3 DNA: TGTGCCAGCAAGGGGACAGCAGACACCGGGGAGCTGTTTTTT. As protein: CASKGTADTGELFF.

This chain links TRBV11-3 with TRBJ2-1; 8 positions agree with TRBD1. Germline V gives CDR1 SGHNT, CDR2 YENEEA. There are 15 residues in the CDR3. V lost 5 bases to trimming and J lost 7 bases; unmatched junction nucleotides: 10. The CDR3 is CASSHDRGRENEQFF. The CDR3 DNA reads as TGTGCCAGCAGCCATGACAGGGGTCGGGAGAATGAGCAGTTCTTC.

The rearrangement joins TRBV5-4 to TRBJ1-1, with TRBD1 as a possible D gene (5 bases). V lost 1 base to trimming and J lost 3 bases, with 16 bases between them. Germline V lookup: CDR1 SGHNT, CDR2 YYREEE (reference sequence). The CDR3 has 16 residues. The CDR3 DNA reads TGTGCCAGCAGCTTGCGGCAGGGAAGGTTTTACACTGAAGCTTTCTTT. It yields the protein CASSLRQGRFYTEAFF.

This chain links TRBV14 with TRBJ1-2; 8 bases align to TRBD1. There are 12 residues in the CDR3. Trimming removed 4 bases from V and 8 bases from J; junction bases left unmatched: 3. CDR1 is SGHDN and CDR2 is FVKESK in the germline V gene. CDR3 region: CASSPRQGGYTF. As DNA, the CDR3 is TGTGCCAGCAGCCCGAGACAGGGGGGCTACACCTTC.

V is TRBV7-9 and J is TRBJ1-5; 7 nucleotides align to TRBD1. From germline, CDR1 is SEHNR and CDR2 FQNEAQ (reference sequence). The CDR3 runs 18 residues. J was trimmed by 0 bases and V by 1 base; bases with no gene match: 9. Here the CDR3 reads CASSLEGRGSISNQPQHF. In DNA, the CDR3 is TGTGCCAGCAGCTTAGAAGGCAGGGGGTCTATTAGCAATCAGCCCCAGCATTTT.

The CDR3 region has the DNA TGCGCCGATGGAGACAGGGTCGGGGAAAAACTGTTTTTT. Protein product: CADGDRVGEKLFF. The chain recombines TRBV10-1 with TRBJ1-4, with 7 bases lining up with TRBD1. V trimming: 11 bases; J trimming: 8 bases; junction bases outside the gene matches: 11. Germline V CDR1 and CDR2: WNHNN, SYGVQD (reference sequence). The CDR3 loop spans 13 amino acids.